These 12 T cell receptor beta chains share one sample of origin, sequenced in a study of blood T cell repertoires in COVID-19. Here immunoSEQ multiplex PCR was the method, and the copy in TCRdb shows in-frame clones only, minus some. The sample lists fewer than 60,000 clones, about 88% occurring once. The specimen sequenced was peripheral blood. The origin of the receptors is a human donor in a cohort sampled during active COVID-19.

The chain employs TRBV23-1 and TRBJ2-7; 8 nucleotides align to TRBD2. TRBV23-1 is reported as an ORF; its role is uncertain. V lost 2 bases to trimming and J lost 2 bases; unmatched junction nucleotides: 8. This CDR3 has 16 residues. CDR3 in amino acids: CASSQPGLEDPYEQYV. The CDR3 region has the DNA TGCGCCAGCAGTCAACCGGGACTAGAAGACCCCTACGAGCAGTACGTC.

The CDR3, as DNA: TGCGCCAGCAGCCTGGGACTAGCGATATCCTACGAGCAGTACTTC. It is translated as CASSLGLAISYEQYF. The rearrangement links TRBV5-1 to TRBJ2-7; 10 bases align to TRBD2. The CDR3 spans 15 residues. CDR1 SGHRS and CDR2 YFSETQ come from the germline V gene. V trimming: 4 bases; J trimming: 1 base; junction bases outside the gene matches: 5.

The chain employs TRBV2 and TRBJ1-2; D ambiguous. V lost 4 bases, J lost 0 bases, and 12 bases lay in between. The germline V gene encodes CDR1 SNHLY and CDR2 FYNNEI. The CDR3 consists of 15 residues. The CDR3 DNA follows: TGTGCCAGCAGTGCGCCCGGGGTAGCTAACTATGGCTACACCTTC. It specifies CASSAPGVANYGYTF.

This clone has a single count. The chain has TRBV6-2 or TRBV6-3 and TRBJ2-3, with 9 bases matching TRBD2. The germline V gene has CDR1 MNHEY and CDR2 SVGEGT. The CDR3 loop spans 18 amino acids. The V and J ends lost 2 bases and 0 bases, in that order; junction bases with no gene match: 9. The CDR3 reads CASSYRLAGYSSTDTQYF. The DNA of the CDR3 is TGTGCCAGCAGTTACAGGCTAGCGGGGTACTCTAGCACAGATACGCAGTATTTT.

CDR3 residues: CASSSIGTGTGELFF. CDR3 nucleotides: TGTGCCAGCAGTTCAATCGGGACAGGGACCGGGGAGCTGTTTTTT. The genes are TRBV28 and TRBJ2-2; 9 bases align to TRBD1. With 4 bases clipped from V and 5 bases from J, the junction kept 5 bases outside the gene matches. The CDR3 contains 15 residues. Germline V lookup: CDR1 MDHEN, CDR2 SYDVKM.

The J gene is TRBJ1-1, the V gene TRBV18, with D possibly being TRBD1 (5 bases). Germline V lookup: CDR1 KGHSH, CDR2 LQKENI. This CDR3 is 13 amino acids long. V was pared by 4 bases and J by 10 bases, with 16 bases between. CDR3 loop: CASSLSEGFSAFF. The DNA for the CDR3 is TGTGCCAGCTCACTATCGGAGGGGTTCTCAGCTTTCTTT.

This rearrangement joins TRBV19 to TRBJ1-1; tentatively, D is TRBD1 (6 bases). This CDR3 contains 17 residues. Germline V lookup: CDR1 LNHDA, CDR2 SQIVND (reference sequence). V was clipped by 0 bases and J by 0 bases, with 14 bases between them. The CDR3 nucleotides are TGTGCCAGTAGTATAGATAGGCCAGGGGCCATGAACACTGAAGCTTTCTTT. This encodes CASSIDRPGAMNTEAFF. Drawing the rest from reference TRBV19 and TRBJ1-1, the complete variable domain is DGGITQSPKYLFRKEGQNVTLSCEQNLNHDAMYWYRQDPGQGLRLIYYSQIVNDFQKGDIAEGYSVSREKKESFPLTVTSAQKNPTAFYLCASSIDRPGAMNTEAFFGQGTRLTVV.

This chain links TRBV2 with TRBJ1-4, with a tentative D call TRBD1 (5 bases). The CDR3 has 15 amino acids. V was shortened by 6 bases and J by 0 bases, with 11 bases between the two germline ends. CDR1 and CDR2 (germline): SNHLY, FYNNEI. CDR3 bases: TGTGCCAGCAGGGGGGACTCTGCAACTAATGAAAAACTGTTTTTT. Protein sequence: CASRGDSATNEKLFF.

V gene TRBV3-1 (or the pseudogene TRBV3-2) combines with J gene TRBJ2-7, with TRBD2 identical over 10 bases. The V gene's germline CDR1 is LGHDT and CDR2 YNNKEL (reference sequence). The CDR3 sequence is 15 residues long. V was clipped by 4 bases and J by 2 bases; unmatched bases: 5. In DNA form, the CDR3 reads TGTGCCAGCAGCCCGAGCGGGAGGGCCACCTACGAGCAGTACTTC. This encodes CASSPSGRATYEQYF.

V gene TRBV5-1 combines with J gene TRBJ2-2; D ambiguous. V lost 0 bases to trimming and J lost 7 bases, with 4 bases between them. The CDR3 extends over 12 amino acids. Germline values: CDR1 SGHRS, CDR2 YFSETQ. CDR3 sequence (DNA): TGCGCCAGCAGCTTGGTTAACGGGGAGCTGTTTTTT. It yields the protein CASSLVNGELFF. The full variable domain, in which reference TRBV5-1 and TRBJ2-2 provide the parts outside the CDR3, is KAGVTQTPRYLIKTRGQQVTLSCSPISGHRSVSWYQQTPGQGLQFLFEYFSETQRNKGNFPGRFSGRQFSNSRSEMNVSTLELGDSALYLCASSLVNGELFFGEGSRLTVL.

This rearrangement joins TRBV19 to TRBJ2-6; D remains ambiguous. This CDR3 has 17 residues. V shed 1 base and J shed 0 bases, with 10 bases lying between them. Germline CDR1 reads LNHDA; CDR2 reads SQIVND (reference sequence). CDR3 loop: CASSIGAVLSGANVLTF. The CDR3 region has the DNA TGTGCCAGTAGTATAGGGGCAGTCCTCTCTGGGGCCAACGTCCTGACTTTC.

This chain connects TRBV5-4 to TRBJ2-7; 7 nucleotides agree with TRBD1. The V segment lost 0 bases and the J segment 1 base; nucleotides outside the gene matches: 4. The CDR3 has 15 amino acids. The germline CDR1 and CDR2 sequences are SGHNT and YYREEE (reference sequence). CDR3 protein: CASSLDPGGSYEQYF. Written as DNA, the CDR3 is TGTGCCAGCAGCTTGGATCCAGGGGGATCCTACGAGCAGTACTTC.